This T cell receptor beta chain was obtained from a study of blood T cell repertoires in COVID-19. CDR3 size: 15 residues. V was shortened by 0 bases and J by 5 bases, with 13 bases between the two germline ends. CDR1 and CDR2 (germline): MGHRA, YSYEKL. Libraries were prepared by immunoSEQ multiplex PCR; TCRdb keeps only in-frame clonotypes and omits some of them. The sample yields under 25,000 clones, around 80% seen once. Sequencing input: peripheral blood. This receptor was taken from an elderly woman with acute or convalescent COVID-19. V is TRBV4-1 and J is TRBJ1-1; D gene uncertain. The CDR3 region has the DNA TGCGCCAGCAGCCAAGAGTGGGAGCGGAGGACTGAAGCTTTCTTT. It encodes CASSQEWERRTEAFF.